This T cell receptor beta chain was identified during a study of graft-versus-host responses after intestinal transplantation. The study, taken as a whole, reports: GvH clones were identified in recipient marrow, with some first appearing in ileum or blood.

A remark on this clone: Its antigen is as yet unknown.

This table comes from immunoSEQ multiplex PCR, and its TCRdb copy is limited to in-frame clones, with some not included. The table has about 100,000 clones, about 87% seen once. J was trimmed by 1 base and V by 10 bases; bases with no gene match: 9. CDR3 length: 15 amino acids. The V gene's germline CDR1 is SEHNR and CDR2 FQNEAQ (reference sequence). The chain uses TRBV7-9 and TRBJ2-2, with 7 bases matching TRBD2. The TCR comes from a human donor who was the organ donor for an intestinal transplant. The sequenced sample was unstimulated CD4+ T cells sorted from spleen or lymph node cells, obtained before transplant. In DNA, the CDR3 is TGTGCCACCTCGGTTGGGAGGGGGAACACCGGGGAGCTGTTTTTT. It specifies CATSVGRGNTGELFF.